The sequence of this TCR beta chain was determined in a study of cytomegalovirus exposure and HLA in healthy donors. This CDR3 comprises 13 residues. Per the germline V gene, CDR1 is SGHRS and CDR2 is YFSETQ. V lost 2 bases, J lost 2 bases, and 7 bases lay in between. The study ran its PCR with 60 Vbeta and 13 Jbeta primers. The assay was immunoSEQ multiplex PCR, and TCRdb's table has in-frame clones only and misses some. The sample's table shows some 120,000 clones. The source of this sequence is a man aged 25 to 40 in good health and CMV-seronegative. Material for sequencing was PBMCs. The chain joins TRBV5-1 to TRBJ2-5; possibly TRBD2 for D (6 bases). This CDR3 is CASSFGTQETQYF. DNA of the CDR3: TGCGCCAGCAGCTTCGGGACTCAAGAGACCCAGTACTTC.